These 25 T cell receptor beta chains originate from one sample sequenced in a study of vaccination effects on CD4 cells after COVID-19. Antigen-specific CD4+ T cells were expanded with viral peptide pools in the ViraFEST assay before sequencing. Cultured cells yielded isolated CD4+ T cells after about ten days. The vaccine given was either BNT162b2 or mRNA-1273, in two doses. No cognate antigen is known for these TCRs. This table comes from immunoSEQ multiplex PCR, and its TCRdb copy is limited to in-frame clones, with some not included. The sample contains roughly 27,000 clones, 70% to 75% of which appear only once. The material sequenced was CD4+ T cells from PBMCs cultured with HCoV-NL63 spike peptides, taken after COVID-19 vaccination. Receptor source: a human donor who received a COVID-19 vaccine.

The V gene is TRBV7-2, the J gene TRBJ2-3; 7 bases fit TRBD1. This CDR3 is 14 amino acids long. CDR1 and CDR2 (germline): SGHTA, FQGNSA. After removal of 1 base from V and 5 bases from J, the junction contained 3 bases not matched to a gene. CDR3 DNA sequence: TGTGCCAGCAGCTTAGTAGGGGGCATAGATACGCAGTATTTT. It encodes CASSLVGGIDTQYF.

This sequence joins TRBV2 and TRBJ2-5, with a tentative D call TRBD1 (6 bases). CDR1 is SNHLY and CDR2 is FYNNEI in the germline V gene. The CDR3 consists of 11 residues. Trimming left V 10 bases short and J 5 bases short, with 11 bases between. CDR3 bases: TGTGCCACTACCAGGGGTGAGACCCAGTACTTC. Its protein is CATTRGETQYF.

The chain couples TRBV9 to TRBJ2-7, with D possibly being TRBD2 (6 bases). Germline loops: CDR1 SGDLS, CDR2 YYNGEE. This CDR3 spans 14 amino acids. V was shortened by 4 bases and J by 3 bases, with 14 bases between the two germline ends. The CDR3 is CASSKGDFVYEQYF. In DNA form, the CDR3 reads TGTGCCAGCAGCAAAGGGGACTTTGTCTACGAGCAGTACTTC.

The rearrangement links TRBV5-1 to TRBJ1-1; D call uncertain. This CDR3 contains 17 residues. V was shortened by 0 bases and J by 5 bases, with 20 bases between the two germline ends. Germline assignment: CDR1 SGHRS and CDR2 YFSETQ. CDR3 DNA sequence: TGCGCCAGCAGCTTGGGGACTACCGGACCTTTGGAGACTGAAGCTTTCTTT. This codes for CASSLGTTGPLETEAFF.

The chain carries TRBV2 and TRBJ1-5, with TRBD1 identical over 7 bases. The CDR3 is 14 residues long. CDR1 SNHLY and CDR2 FYNNEI come from the germline V gene. J lost 3 bases, V lost 7 bases, and 6 bases had no gene match. For the CDR3, the DNA is TGTGCCAGCACCCTGGGACAGTACAATCAGCCCCAGCATTTT. Translated, it gives CASTLGQYNQPQHF.

The genes are TRBV2 and TRBJ2-1; 8 bases agree with TRBD2. The CDR3 covers 15 residues. Losses at the gene ends were 5 bases for V and 2 bases for J; bases not matched to a gene: 5. Per the germline V gene, CDR1 is SNHLY and CDR2 is FYNNEI. In DNA form, the CDR3 reads TGTGCCAGCAGTTCAGCGGGGGAGGCCTACAATGAGCAGTTCTTC. Protein: CASSSAGEAYNEQFF.

This chain uses TRBV30 with TRBJ2-2; D perhaps matches TRBD1 (5 bases). Germline loops: CDR1 GTSNPN, CDR2 SVGIG (reference sequence). Trimming stripped 0 bases from V and 3 bases from J, with 11 bases between. This CDR3 is built from 15 residues. The CDR3 is CAWSVQGMDTGELFF. CDR3 DNA sequence: TGTGCCTGGAGTGTGCAGGGTATGGACACCGGGGAGCTGTTTTTT.

The chain uses TRBV14 and TRBJ2-1, with D tentatively TRBD1 (5 bases). The germline V gene has CDR1 SGHDN and CDR2 FVKESK. This CDR3 has 18 residues. Trimming stripped 1 base from V and 2 bases from J, with 18 bases between. CDR3 residues: CASSQVDTWQGPYNEQFF. CDR3 sequence (DNA): TGTGCCAGCAGCCAAGTGGACACTTGGCAGGGCCCCTACAATGAGCAGTTCTTC.

V is TRBV30 and J is TRBJ2-1, with D unclear. This CDR3 comprises 11 residues. V lost 2 bases, J lost 8 bases, and 7 bases lay in between. Per germline, CDR1 GTSNPN and CDR2 SVGIG (reference sequence). The CDR3 protein is CAWSYIDEQFF. The CDR3 DNA sequence: TGTGCCTGGAGTTATATCGATGAGCAGTTCTTC.

This clone was seen a few times. This chain uses TRBV14 with TRBJ2-1, with no clear D. Trimming took off 0 bases at V and 3 bases at J, with 6 bases between the two ends. This CDR3 region has 14 residues. The germline V gene has CDR1 SGHDN and CDR2 FVKESK. The CDR3 sequence is CASSQDLGYNEQFF. The DNA of the CDR3 is TGTGCCAGCAGCCAAGATCTGGGCTACAATGAGCAGTTCTTC.

This chain uses TRBV19 with TRBJ1-1; TRBD1 matches at 7 bases. CDR1 and CDR2 from the germline V gene are LNHDA and SQIVND (reference sequence). The trim removed 3 bases at V and 0 bases at J, leaving 10 bases unmatched. The CDR3 is 17 residues long. CDR3 nucleotide sequence: TGTGCCAGTAGTATCGACACGGCGGGGACAGTGAACACTGAAGCTTTCTTT. Translating gives CASSIDTAGTVNTEAFF.

This clone was counted between two and nine times. The chain uses TRBV19 and TRBJ1-3; TRBD1 aligns across 8 bases. This CDR3 comprises 16 residues. Looked up from germline, CDR1 is LNHDA and CDR2 is SQIVND (reference sequence). The trim removed 4 bases at V and 0 bases at J, leaving 5 bases unmatched. The CDR3 DNA follows: TGTGCCAGTAGTAAACCAACAGGGGGCTCTGGAAACACCATATATTTT. Translated: CASSKPTGGSGNTIYF.

This clone was counted only a few times. The J gene is TRBJ1-5, the V gene TRBV6-5; D remains unclear. Germline loops: CDR1 MNHEY, CDR2 SVGAGI. The CDR3 length is 13 residues. Trimming removed 4 bases at V and 6 bases at J, with 10 bases between. The CDR3 region is CASSSPGLQPQHF. CDR3 DNA: TGTGCCAGCAGTTCTCCCGGCCTTCAGCCCCAGCATTTT.

The rearrangement joins TRBV11-2 to TRBJ2-1; possibly TRBD2 for D (7 bases). V gave up 0 bases and J gave up 2 bases, with 11 bases separating them. In germline, CDR1 is SGHAT, CDR2 FQNNGV. The CDR3 has 16 residues. CDR3 sequence (DNA): TGTGCCAGCAGCTTAGATCGGGGGGCCCCCTACAATGAGCAGTTCTTC. Its protein is CASSLDRGAPYNEQFF.

The CDR3 sequence: CASSLEVGGTSNQPQHF. CDR3 DNA sequence: TGCGCCAGCAGCCTCGAAGTAGGGGGCACCTCCAATCAGCCCCAGCATTTT. V and J are TRBV10-2 and TRBJ1-5; 7 bases agree with TRBD1. Germline V gene data show CDR1 as WSHSY and CDR2 as SAAADI. The V segment lost 6 bases and the J segment 3 bases; nucleotides outside the gene matches: 14. The CDR3 loop spans 17 amino acids.

For the CDR3, the DNA is TGTGCCAGCAGTGAATATAGCGGCCTTTGGAGGCCAGATACGCAGTATTTT. Translation: CASSEYSGLWRPDTQYF. The chain is built from TRBV6-1 and TRBJ2-3; D may be TRBD2 (6 bases). Trimming removed 2 bases at V and 4 bases at J, with 19 bases between. There are 17 residues in the CDR3. Germline lookup yields CDR1 MNHNS and CDR2 SASEGT.

This clone has a handful of counts. The CDR3: CASSLNLGSSYNSPLHF. In DNA form, the CDR3 reads TGCGCCAGCAGCTTGAATCTTGGGAGCTCCTATAATTCACCCCTCCACTTT. This chain links TRBV5-1 with TRBJ1-6; the D is unclear. The CDR3 spans 17 residues. CDR1 is SGHRS, CDR2 YFSETQ, per germline. The V end lost 1 base, the J end lost 0 bases, and 11 bases lay between the germline ends.

V is TRBV4-2 and J is TRBJ2-3; D is unresolved. CDR3 length: 14 amino acids. Deletions cut 0 bases from V and 3 bases from J, with 7 bases between. Germline CDR1 reads LGHNA; CDR2 reads YNFKEQ. The DNA of the CDR3 is TGTGCCAGCAGCCAAGATGACTGGACAGATACGCAGTATTTT. This codes for CASSQDDWTDTQYF.

V and J are TRBV12-5 and TRBJ1-1; D might be TRBD1 (5 bases). This CDR3 spans 15 amino acids. Trimming cost V 1 base and J 0 bases, with 9 bases left between them. Per germline, CDR1 LGHNT and CDR2 FRNRAP. In nucleotides, the CDR3 is TGTGCTAGTGGTTTGGGACAGATCATGAACACTGAAGCTTTCTTT. Its protein is CASGLGQIMNTEAFF. The variable domain in full, completed from reference TRBV12-5 and TRBJ1-1, reads DARVTQTPRHKVTEMGQEVTMRCQPILGHNTVFWYRQTMMQGLELLAYFRNRAPLDDSGMPKDRFSAEMPDATLATLKIQPSEPRDSAVYFCASGLGQIMNTEAFFGQGTRLTVV.

This clone was counted a few times. The rearrangement links TRBV10-1 to TRBJ1-5; D not resolved. V was shortened by 2 bases and J by 2 bases, with 4 bases between the two germline ends. The V gene's germline CDR1 is WNHNN and CDR2 SYGVQD (reference sequence). The CDR3 consists of 13 residues. CDR3 amino acids: CASSETGNQPQHF. The DNA of the CDR3 is TGCGCCAGCAGTGAGACGGGCAATCAGCCCCAGCATTTT.

The V and J genes are TRBV11-2 and TRBJ2-6; D might be TRBD1 or TRBD2, each matching 5 bases. Trimming cost V 1 base and J 2 bases, with 9 bases left between them. Germline assignment: CDR1 SGHAT and CDR2 FQNNGV. CDR3 length equals 16 residues. CDR3 bases: TGTGCCAGCAGCTTAGTTCTGGGGGCTGGGGCCAACGTCCTGACTTTC. Translated: CASSLVLGAGANVLTF.

The V call is TRBV27, the J call TRBJ2-2, with 7 bases fitting TRBD2. Germline V lookup: CDR1 MNHEY, CDR2 SMNVEV (reference sequence). The CDR3 is 15 amino acids. The V segment lost 4 bases and the J segment 6 bases; nucleotides outside the gene matches: 8. As DNA, the CDR3 is TGTGCCAGCAGTTCTCTCATACGGGGGGCCGGGGAGCTGTTTTTT. This encodes CASSSLIRGAGELFF.

This clone was recorded once. CDR3 in amino acids: CASSETSGGRADTQYF. The CDR3 region has the DNA TGTGCCAGCAGTGAAACGTCCGGCGGACGCGCAGATACGCAGTATTTT. The rearrangement joins TRBV6-1 to TRBJ2-3, with unresolved D. In germline, CDR1 is MNHNS, CDR2 SASEGT. CDR3 size: 16 residues. The V gene lost 2 bases and the J gene lost 4 bases, with 16 bases spanning the gap.

The V gene is TRBV2, the J gene TRBJ2-6; no clear D. CDR1 SNHLY and CDR2 FYNNEI come from the germline V gene. The V gene lost 4 bases and the J gene lost 0 bases, with 7 bases spanning the gap. This CDR3 is 15 amino acids long. The CDR3 spells CASSVRDSGANVLTF. The DNA of the CDR3 is TGTGCCAGCAGTGTCCGAGACTCTGGGGCCAACGTCCTGACTTTC.

This chain links TRBV6-5 with TRBJ2-3, with D unclear. Germline V gene sequence: CDR1 MNHEY, CDR2 SVGAGI. The CDR3 runs to 15 residues. Trimming stripped 6 bases from V and 4 bases from J, with 17 bases between. The CDR3: CASRGTAIQADTQYF. CDR3 nucleotides: TGTGCCAGCAGGGGAACAGCGATTCAGGCAGATACGCAGTATTTT.